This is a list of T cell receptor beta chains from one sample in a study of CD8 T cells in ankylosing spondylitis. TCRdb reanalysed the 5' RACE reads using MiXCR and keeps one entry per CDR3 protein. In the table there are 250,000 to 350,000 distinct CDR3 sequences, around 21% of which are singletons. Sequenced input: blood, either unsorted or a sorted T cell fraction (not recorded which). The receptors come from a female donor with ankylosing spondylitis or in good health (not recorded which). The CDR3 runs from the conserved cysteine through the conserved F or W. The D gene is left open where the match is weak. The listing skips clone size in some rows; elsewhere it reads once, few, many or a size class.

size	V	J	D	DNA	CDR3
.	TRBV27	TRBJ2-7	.	TGTGCCAGCAGTTTATCGCTCCCGAGCGAGCAGTACTTC	CASSLSLPSEQYF
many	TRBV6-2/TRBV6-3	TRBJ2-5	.	TGTGCCAGCAGTTCGGGGACCCAGTACTTC	CASSSGTQYF
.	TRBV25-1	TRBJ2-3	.	TGTGCCAGCAGTCTAGCGTCAACTACAGATACGCAGTATTTT	CASSLASTTDTQYF
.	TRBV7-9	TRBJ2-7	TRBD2	TGTGCCAGCACCTCATTCAGGAGCGGGAGTTTCTACGAGCAGTACTTC	CASTSFRSGSFYEQYF
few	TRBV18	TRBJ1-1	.	TGTGCCAGCTCACCAGTCGCTACTGACACTGAAGCTTTCTTT	CASSPVATDTEAFF
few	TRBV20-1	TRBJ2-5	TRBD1	TGCAGTGCTAGAAGTGGACAGGGAACGGGAGAGACCCAGTACTTC	CSARSGQGTGETQYF
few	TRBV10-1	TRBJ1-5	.	TGCGCCAGCAGTACCCAGGGACGGGTGGGTCAGCCCCAGCATTTT	CASSTQGRVGQPQHF
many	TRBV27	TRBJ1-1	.	TGTGCCAGCAGTTTCCGACGGCTGGGCACTGAAGCTTTCTTT	CASSFRRLGTEAFF
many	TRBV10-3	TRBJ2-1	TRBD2	TGTGCCATCAGTCCCGGGACTAGCGGGAACAATGAGCAGTTCTTC	CAISPGTSGNNEQFF
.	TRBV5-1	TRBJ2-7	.	TGCGCCAGCAGACAGGGAAACGAGCAGTACTTC	CASRQGNEQYF
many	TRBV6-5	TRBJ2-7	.	TGTGCCAGCAGTTACATAGGCAGGGAAAACGAGCAGTACTTC	CASSYIGRENEQYF
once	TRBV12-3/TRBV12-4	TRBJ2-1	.	TGTGCCAGCAGGGGGGCCTTAGGATCCTACAATGAGCAGTTCTTC	CASRGALGSYNEQFF
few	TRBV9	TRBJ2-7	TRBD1	TGTGCCAGCAGCCCATGGACAGGGGACTACGAAGAGCAGTACTTC	CASSPWTGDYEEQYF
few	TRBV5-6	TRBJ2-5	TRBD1	TGTGCCAGCAGCTTGAGGTCGTTGGTCCGGGACAGGGGAAAGACCCAGTACTTC	CASSLRSLVRDRGKTQYF
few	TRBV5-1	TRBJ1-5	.	TGCGCCAGCAGCACACAGGGTGGGGATCAGCCCCAGCATTTT	CASSTQGGDQPQHF
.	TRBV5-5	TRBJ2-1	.	TGTGCCAGCAGCTGGGGACCAAACAATGAGCAGTTCTTC	CASSWGPNNEQFF
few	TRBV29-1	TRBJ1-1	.	TGCAGCACCCCCGGGGCAGGGATGGGGAACACTGAAGCTTTCTTT	CSTPGAGMGNTEAFF
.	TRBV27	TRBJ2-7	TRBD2	TGTGCCAGCAGTTTATCCCTGACTAGCGGAGTTAGCGAGCAGTACTTC	CASSLSLTSGVSEQYF
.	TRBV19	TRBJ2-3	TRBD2	TGTGCCAGTAGTATCGCGGGAGGGCCGTGGACGCAGTATTTT	CASSIAGGPWTQYF
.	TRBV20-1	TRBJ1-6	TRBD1	TGCAGTGCTAGGTTCGGACAGGGAAATTCACCCCTCCACTTT	CSARFGQGNSPLHF
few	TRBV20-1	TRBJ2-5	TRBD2	TGCAGTGCTGGAGCGGGAGGGCCGGGAGAGACCCAGTACTTC	CSAGAGGPGETQYF
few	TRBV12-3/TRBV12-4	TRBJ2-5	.	TGTGCCAGCAGTTTAGGGGACACCGCTCAAGAGACCCAGTACTTC	CASSLGDTAQETQYF
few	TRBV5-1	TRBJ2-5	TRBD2	TGCGCCAGCAGCCTCGGGACTAGCGGGGACCAGGCGGGGTTCCAGTACTTC	CASSLGTSGDQAGFQYF
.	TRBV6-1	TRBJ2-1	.	TGTGCCAGCAGTGAAAAGCAAAGCTCCTACAATGAGCAGTTCTTC	CASSEKQSSYNEQFF
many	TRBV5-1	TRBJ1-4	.	TGCGCCAGCAGCTTTTCCGGATTCCGGGGTGAAAAACTGTTTTTT	CASSFSGFRGEKLFF
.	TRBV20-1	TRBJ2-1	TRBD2	TGCAGTGCTAGAGATTCCGGCTTCCCGGGGGGCAATGAGCAGTTCTTC	CSARDSGFPGGNEQFF
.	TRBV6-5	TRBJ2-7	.	TGTGCCAGCAGTTACTCGATAGGCAGGGTCGGGGCCTCCTCCTACGAGCAGTACTTC	CASSYSIGRVGASSYEQYF
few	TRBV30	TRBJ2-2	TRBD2	TGTGCCTGGAGACGACTAGCGGGAGGGCCTGTCCTCCTTACAGGGGAGCTGTTTTTT	CAWRRLAGGPVLLTGELFF
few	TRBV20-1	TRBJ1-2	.	TGCAGTGCCAGCCACAGTTTTTCCTATGGCTACACCTTC	CSASHSFSYGYTF
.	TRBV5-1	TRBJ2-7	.	TGCGCCAGCAGCTTGCCTCGCGGGACAACTCGATTTTCCTACGAGCAGTACTTC	CASSLPRGTTRFSYEQYF
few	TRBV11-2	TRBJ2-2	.	TGTGCCAGCAGCTTCGGGACAAGGGGAAACACCGGGGAGCTGTTTTTT	CASSFGTRGNTGELFF
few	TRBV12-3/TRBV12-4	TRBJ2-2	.	TGTGCCAGCAGTTTGCCGAAATCTGGCACCGGGGAGCTGTTTTTT	CASSLPKSGTGELFF
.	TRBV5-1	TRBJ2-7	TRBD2	TGCGCCAGCCGCCCCGCGGGAGCCTACGAGCAGTACTTC	CASRPAGAYEQYF
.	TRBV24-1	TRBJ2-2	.	TGTGCCACCAGTGATTTCTGGGGGACGAACACCGGGGAGCTGTTTTTT	CATSDFWGTNTGELFF
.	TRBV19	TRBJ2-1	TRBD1	TGTGCCACTCCCCTGGGTGGGGACAGCGGCAGGGCTAGCTATGAGCAGTTCTTC	CATPLGGDSGRASYEQFF
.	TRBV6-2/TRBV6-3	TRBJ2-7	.	TGTGCCAGCAGTTCCGGACACCGATACGAGCAGTACTTC	CASSSGHRYEQYF
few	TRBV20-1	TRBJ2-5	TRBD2	TGCAGTGCAGCCTCCGGGACTAGCGGGCAAGAGACCCAGTACTTC	CSAASGTSGQETQYF
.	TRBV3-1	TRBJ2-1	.	TGTGCCAGCAGCCAAGGAGGGGGATATGAGCAGTTCTTC	CASSQGGGYEQFF
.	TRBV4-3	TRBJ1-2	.	TGCGCCAGCAGCCAGGGTTCTATTACGGGTGGCTACACCTTC	CASSQGSITGGYTF
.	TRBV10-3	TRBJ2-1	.	TGTGCCATCAGTGAGTCGGGGGGCTTCAATGAGCAGTTCTTC	CAISESGGFNEQFF
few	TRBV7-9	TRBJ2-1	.	TGTGCCAGCAGCTTGGGCAATCAGCAGTTCTTC	CASSLGNQQFF
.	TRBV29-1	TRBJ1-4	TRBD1	TGCAGCGTTGAATTAACAGGGGGTAACGAAAAACTGTTTTTT	CSVELTGGNEKLFF
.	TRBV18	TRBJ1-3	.	TGTGCCAGCTCACCCACGGAGAGCTCTGGAAACACCATATATTTT	CASSPTESSGNTIYF
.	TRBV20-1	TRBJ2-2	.	TGCAGTGCTAGCCCGGGACTCTCGAACACCGGGGAGCTGTTTTTT	CSASPGLSNTGELFF
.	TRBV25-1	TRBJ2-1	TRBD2	TGTGCCAGCAGTGATTCTAGCGGGAGCTCCTACAATGAGCAGTTCTTC	CASSDSSGSSYNEQFF
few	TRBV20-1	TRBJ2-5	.	TGCAGTGCTAGAGTTCCAGGGGGGGTGGGAGAGACCCAGTACTTC	CSARVPGGVGETQYF
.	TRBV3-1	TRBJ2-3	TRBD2	TGTGCCAGCAGCCCGAGAGGGGCTAGCGGGATTAATACGCAGTATTTT	CASSPRGASGINTQYF
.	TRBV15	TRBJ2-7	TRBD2	TGTGCCACCAGCAGAGATCTGAGCGGGATTTACGAGCAGTACTTC	CATSRDLSGIYEQYF
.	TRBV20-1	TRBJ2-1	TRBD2	TGCAGTACAATCAGACTAGCGGGAGCCTCGGGCTCCTACAATGAGCAGTTCTTC	CSTIRLAGASGSYNEQFF
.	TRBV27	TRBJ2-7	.	TGTGCCAGCAGTTTAAGCACGGGGGCCTCCTACGAGCAGTACTTC	CASSLSTGASYEQYF